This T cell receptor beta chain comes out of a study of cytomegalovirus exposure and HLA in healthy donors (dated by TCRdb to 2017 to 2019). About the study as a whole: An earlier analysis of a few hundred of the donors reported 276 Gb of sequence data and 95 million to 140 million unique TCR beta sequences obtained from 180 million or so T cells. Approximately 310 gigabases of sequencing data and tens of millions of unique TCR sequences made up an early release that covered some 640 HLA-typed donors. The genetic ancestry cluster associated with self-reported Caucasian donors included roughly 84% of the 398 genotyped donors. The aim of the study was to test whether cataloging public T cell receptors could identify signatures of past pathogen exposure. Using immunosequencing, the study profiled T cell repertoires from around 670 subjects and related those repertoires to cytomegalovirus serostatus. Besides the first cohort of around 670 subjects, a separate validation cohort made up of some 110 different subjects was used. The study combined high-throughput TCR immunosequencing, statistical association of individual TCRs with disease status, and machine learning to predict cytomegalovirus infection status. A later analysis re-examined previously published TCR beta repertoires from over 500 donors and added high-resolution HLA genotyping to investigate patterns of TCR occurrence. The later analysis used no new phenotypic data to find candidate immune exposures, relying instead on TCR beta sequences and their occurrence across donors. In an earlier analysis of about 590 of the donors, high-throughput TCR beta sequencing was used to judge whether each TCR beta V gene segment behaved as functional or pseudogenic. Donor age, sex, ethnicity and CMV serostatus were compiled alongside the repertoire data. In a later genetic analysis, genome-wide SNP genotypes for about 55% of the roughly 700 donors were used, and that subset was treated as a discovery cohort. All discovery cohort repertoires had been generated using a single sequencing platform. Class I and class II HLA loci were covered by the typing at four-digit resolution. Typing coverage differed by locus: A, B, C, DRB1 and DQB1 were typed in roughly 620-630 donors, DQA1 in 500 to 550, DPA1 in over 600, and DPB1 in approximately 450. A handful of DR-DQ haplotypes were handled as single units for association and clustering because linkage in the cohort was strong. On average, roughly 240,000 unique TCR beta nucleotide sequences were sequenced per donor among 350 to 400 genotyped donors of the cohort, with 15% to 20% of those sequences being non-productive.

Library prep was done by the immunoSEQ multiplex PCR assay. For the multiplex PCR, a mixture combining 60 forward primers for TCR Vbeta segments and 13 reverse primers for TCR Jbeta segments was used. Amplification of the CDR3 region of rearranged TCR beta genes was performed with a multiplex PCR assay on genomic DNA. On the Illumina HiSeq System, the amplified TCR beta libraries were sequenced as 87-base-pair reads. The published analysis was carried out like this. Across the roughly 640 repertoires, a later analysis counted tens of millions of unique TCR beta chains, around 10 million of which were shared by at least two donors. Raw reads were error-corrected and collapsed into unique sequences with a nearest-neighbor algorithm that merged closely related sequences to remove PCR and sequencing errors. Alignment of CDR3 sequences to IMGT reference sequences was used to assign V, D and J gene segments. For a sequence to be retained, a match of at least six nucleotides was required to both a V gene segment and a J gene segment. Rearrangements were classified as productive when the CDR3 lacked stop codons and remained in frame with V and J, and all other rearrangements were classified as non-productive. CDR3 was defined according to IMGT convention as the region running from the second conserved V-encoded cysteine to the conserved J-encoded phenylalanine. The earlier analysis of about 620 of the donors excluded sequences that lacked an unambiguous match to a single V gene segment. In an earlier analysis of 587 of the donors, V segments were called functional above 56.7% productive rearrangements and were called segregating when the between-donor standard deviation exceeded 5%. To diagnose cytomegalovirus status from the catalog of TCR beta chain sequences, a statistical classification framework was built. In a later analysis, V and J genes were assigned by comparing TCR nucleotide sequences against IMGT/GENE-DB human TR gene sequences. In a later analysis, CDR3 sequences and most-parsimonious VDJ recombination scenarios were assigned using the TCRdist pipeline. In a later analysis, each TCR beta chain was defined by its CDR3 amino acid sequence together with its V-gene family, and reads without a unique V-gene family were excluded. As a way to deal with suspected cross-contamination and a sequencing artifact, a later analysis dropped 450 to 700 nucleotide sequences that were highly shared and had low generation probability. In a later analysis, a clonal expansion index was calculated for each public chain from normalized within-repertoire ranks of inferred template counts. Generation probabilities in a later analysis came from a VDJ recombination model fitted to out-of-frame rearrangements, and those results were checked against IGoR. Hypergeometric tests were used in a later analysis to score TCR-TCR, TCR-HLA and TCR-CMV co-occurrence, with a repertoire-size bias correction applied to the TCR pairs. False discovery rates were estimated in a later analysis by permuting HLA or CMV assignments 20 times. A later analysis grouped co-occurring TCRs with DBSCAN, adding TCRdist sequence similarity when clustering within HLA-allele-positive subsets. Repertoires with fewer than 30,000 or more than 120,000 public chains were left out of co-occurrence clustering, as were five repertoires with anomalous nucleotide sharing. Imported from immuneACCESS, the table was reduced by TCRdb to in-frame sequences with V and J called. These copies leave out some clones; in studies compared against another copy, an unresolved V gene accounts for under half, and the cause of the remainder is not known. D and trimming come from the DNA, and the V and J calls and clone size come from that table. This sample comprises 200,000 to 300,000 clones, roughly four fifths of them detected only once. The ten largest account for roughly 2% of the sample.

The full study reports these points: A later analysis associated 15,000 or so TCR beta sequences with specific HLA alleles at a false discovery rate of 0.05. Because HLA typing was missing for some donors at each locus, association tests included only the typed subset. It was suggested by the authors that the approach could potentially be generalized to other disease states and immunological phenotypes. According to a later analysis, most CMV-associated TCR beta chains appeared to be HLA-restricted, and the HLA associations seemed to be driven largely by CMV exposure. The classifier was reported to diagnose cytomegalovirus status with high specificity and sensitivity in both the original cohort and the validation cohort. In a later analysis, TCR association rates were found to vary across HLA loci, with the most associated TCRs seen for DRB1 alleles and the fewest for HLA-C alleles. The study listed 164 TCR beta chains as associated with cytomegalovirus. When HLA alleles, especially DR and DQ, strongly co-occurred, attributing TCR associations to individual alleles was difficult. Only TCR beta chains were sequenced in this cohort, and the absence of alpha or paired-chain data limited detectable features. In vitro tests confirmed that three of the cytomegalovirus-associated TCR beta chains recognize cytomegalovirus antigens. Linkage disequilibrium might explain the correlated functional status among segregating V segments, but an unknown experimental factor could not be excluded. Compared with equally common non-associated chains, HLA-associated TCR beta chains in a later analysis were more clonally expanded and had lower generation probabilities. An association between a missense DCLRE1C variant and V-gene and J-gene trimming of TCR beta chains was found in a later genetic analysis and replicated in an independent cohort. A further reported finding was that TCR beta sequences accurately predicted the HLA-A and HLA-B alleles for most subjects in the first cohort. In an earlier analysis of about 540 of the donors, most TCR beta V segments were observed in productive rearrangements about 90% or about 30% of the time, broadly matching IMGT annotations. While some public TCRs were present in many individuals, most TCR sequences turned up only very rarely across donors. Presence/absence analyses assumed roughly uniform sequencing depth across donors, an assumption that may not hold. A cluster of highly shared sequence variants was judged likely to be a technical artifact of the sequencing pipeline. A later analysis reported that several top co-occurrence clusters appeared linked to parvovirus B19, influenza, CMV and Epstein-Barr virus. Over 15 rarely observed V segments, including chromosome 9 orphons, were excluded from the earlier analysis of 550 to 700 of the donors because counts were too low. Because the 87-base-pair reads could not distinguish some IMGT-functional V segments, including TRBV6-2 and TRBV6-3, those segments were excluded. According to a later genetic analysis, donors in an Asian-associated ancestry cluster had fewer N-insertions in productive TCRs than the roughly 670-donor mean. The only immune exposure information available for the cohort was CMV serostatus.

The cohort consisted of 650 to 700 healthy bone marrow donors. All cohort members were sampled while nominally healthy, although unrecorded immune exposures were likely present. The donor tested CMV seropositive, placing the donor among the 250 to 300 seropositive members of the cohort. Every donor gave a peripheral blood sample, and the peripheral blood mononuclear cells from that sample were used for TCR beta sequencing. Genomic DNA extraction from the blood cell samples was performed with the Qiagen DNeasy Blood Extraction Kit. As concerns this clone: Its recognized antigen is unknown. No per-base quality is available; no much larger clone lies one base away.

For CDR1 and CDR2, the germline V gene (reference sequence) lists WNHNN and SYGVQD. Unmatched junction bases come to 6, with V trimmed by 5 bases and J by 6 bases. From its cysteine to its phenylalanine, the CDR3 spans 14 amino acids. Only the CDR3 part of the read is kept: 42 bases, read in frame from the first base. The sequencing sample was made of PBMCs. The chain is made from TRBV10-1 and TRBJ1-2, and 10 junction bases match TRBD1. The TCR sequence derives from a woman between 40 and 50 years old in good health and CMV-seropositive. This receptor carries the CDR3 CASSHTGTGDGYTF. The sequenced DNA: TGCGCCAGCAGTCATACCGGGACAGGGGATGGCTACACCTTC.